A single sample gave rise to the 27 T cell receptor beta chains below, sequenced in a study of cytomegalovirus exposure and HLA in healthy donors. The repertoire was sequenced with immunoSEQ multiplex PCR; TCRdb's copy has only in-frame clones and lacks some. The table has roughly 130,000 clones, over 85% seen once. Sequenced sample: PBMCs. The receptors originated from a young man in good health and CMV-seronegative.

V usage is TRBV11-2 and J usage is TRBJ1-5; perhaps TRBD1 as D (5 bases). The germline gives CDR1 SGHAT, CDR2 FQNNGV. This CDR3 contains 13 residues. Trimming took off 1 base at V and 6 bases at J, with 7 bases between the two ends. CDR3 loop: CASSLGGTQPQHF. CDR3 DNA: TGTGCCAGCAGCTTAGGGGGCACTCAGCCCCAGCATTTT.

This rearrangement joins TRBV29-1 to TRBJ1-1, with D maybe TRBD1 (5 bases). Germline-derived CDR1 and CDR2 are SQVTM and ANQGSEA. The CDR3 extends over 13 amino acids. Trimming pared 3 bases from V and 8 bases from J, leaving 16 bases between. This chain's CDR3 is CSVEPRTQGEAFF. CDR3 nucleotide sequence: TGCAGCGTTGAGCCCCGAACGCAGGGAGAAGCTTTCTTT.

The rearrangement uses TRBV16 and TRBJ1-1; 7 nucleotides line up with TRBD1. Germline CDR1 is KGHSY and CDR2 is FQNENV. Germline trimming cut 4 bases from V and 2 bases from J; bases unmatched to any gene: 4. This CDR3 contains 14 residues. DNA for the CDR3: TGTGCCAGCAGCCCACAGGGGCTTAACACTGAAGCTTTCTTT. Translation: CASSPQGLNTEAFF.

The chain recombines TRBV5-6 with TRBJ1-6, with 8 bases that match TRBD1. Germline CDR1 is SGHDT and CDR2 is YYEEEE. The V gene end was trimmed by 1 base and the J gene end by 10 bases; junction bases not matched to a gene: 7. The CDR3 totals 15 residues. The CDR3 DNA reads TGTGCCAGCAGCTTGTGGCAGGGGGCTAACTCACCCCTCCACTTT. Translation: CASSLWQGANSPLHF. The complete variable domain, with remaining parts taken from reference TRBV5-6 and TRBJ1-6, reads DAGVTQSPTHLIKTRGQQVTLRCSPKSGHDTVSWYQQALGQGPQFIFQYYEEEERQRGNFPDRFSGHQFPNYSSELNVNALLLGDSALYLCASSLWQGANSPLHFGNGTRLTVT.

This chain connects TRBV28 to TRBJ1-5; D unclear. In germline, CDR1 is MDHEN, CDR2 SYDVKM. The ends were cut back, 7 bases at V and 4 bases at J, with 14 bases in the middle. The CDR3 sequence is 14 residues long. CDR3 sequence reads: CASNLNRGNQPQHF. Here the CDR3 DNA reads TGTGCCAGCAACCTCAATCGGGGAAATCAGCCCCAGCATTTT.

J is TRBJ2-7 and V is TRBV6-1; the D is unclear. Per the germline V gene, CDR1 is MNHNS and CDR2 is SASEGT. CDR3 length: 13 amino acids. Trimming left V 10 bases short and J 0 bases short, with 13 bases between. The CDR3 DNA reads TGTGCCATAGGCGTACCTAGCTCCTACGAGCAGTACTTC. Residues: CAIGVPSSYEQYF.

The V call is TRBV27, the J call TRBJ2-7, with D possibly being TRBD1 (5 bases). Germline CDR1 reads MNHEY; CDR2 reads SMNVEV (reference sequence). The CDR3 is made up of 15 amino acids. With 0 bases removed from V and 2 bases from J, the gap between germline ends came to 11 bases. CDR3 amino acids: CASSLSMTVTYEQYF. The CDR3 region has the DNA TGTGCCAGCAGTTTATCAATGACAGTAACCTACGAGCAGTACTTC.

The CDR3 nucleotides read TGCGCCAGCAGCCGGGTTCCCGGGGATACCGGGGAGCTGTTTTTT. It translates to CASSRVPGDTGELFF. The chain joins TRBV5-1 to TRBJ2-2, with D possibly matching TRBD2 (5 bases). Germline CDR1 SGHRS, CDR2 YFSETQ. The CDR3 runs to 15 residues. V was shortened by 4 bases and J by 5 bases, with 15 bases between the two germline ends.

This clone has a handful of counts. V gene TRBV10-3 combines with J gene TRBJ1-2, with a weak D call TRBD1 (5 bases). Germline V CDR1 and CDR2: ENHRY, SYGVKD. Trimming pared 7 bases from V and 2 bases from J, leaving 8 bases between. CDR3 length equals 12 residues. The CDR3 here is CAITGDNYGYTF. The CDR3 region has the DNA TGTGCCATCACGGGGGACAACTATGGCTACACCTTC.

This chain links TRBV5-1 with TRBJ1-1; 7 bases map to TRBD1. Unmatched junction bases numbered 3, after V lost 2 bases and J lost 5 bases. The CDR3 runs 13 residues. From germline, CDR1 is SGHRS and CDR2 YFSETQ. The CDR3 loop is CASSLWTGTEAFF. The CDR3 nucleotides are TGCGCCAGCAGCTTATGGACAGGTACTGAAGCTTTCTTT.

The chain links TRBV28 to TRBJ2-1, with D unresolved. There are 16 residues in the CDR3. The ends were cut back, 3 bases at V and 0 bases at J, with 12 bases in the middle. CDR1 and CDR2 from the germline V gene are MDHEN and SYDVKM. CDR3 in DNA: TGTGCCAGCAGTTTCCGTACTCGAGGCTCCTACAATGAGCAGTTCTTC. Encoded protein: CASSFRTRGSYNEQFF.

The chain is built from TRBV18 and TRBJ2-7; 12 nucleotides line up with TRBD1. The CDR3 runs to 16 residues. Germline assignment: CDR1 KGHSH and CDR2 LQKENI. Losses at the gene ends were 0 bases for V and 2 bases for J; bases not matched to a gene: 2. The CDR3 reads CASSPPGQGATYEQYF. CDR3 DNA: TGTGCCAGCTCACCACCGGGACAGGGGGCCACCTACGAGCAGTACTTC.

The chain employs TRBV15 and TRBJ1-1, with a tentative D call TRBD1 (6 bases). CDR3 size: 14 residues. V was pared by 4 bases and J by 1 base, with 10 bases between. Germline CDR1 is LNHNV and CDR2 is YYDKDF (reference sequence). The CDR3, as DNA: TGTGCCACCAGCAACCTACAGGGGAACACTGAAGCTTTCTTT. Encoded protein: CATSNLQGNTEAFF.

The J gene is TRBJ2-2, the V gene TRBV4-1, with TRBD1 identical over 8 bases. V shed 2 bases and J 4 bases; nucleotides not matched to a gene: 3. Per germline, CDR1 MGHRA and CDR2 YSYEKL. There are 15 residues in the CDR3. The CDR3 here is CASSQQGAATGELFF. The CDR3 nucleotides are TGCGCCAGCAGCCAACAGGGGGCGGCCACCGGGGAGCTGTTTTTT.

The sample holds one count of this clone. This chain uses TRBV7-8 with TRBJ2-5; the D is unclear. Germline lookup yields CDR1 SGHVS and CDR2 FQNEAQ. V was shortened by 0 bases and J by 5 bases, with 13 bases between the two germline ends. The CDR3 is made up of 15 amino acids. CDR3 in DNA: TGTGCCAGCAGCTTAGCGCGAGCGCCCGGGGAGACCCAGTACTTC. This gives the protein CASSLARAPGETQYF.

Only one count was recorded for this clone. The chain uses TRBV9 and TRBJ2-2, with TRBD2 matching 7 bases. CDR3 length equals 15 residues. Germline CDR1 and CDR2: SGDLS and YYNGEE. Losses at the gene ends were 4 bases for V and 3 bases for J; bases not matched to a gene: 6. CDR3 in DNA: TGTGCCAGCAGCATCGGACTAGAGGACACCGGGGAGCTGTTTTTT. The encoded protein is CASSIGLEDTGELFF.

Written as DNA, the CDR3 is TGTGCCAGCAGCAGGGGCGGTGAAAAACTGTTTTTT. Its translation is CASSRGGEKLFF. V is TRBV2 and J is TRBJ1-4; a possible D gene is TRBD1 (6 bases). In germline, CDR1 is SNHLY, CDR2 FYNNEI. The CDR3 extends over 12 amino acids. Trimming took 6 bases from V and 7 from J, leaving 9 bases between them.

This clone occurred a few times. The CDR3 sequence is CASSGRADWGGYGYTF. Here the CDR3 DNA reads TGTGCCAGCAGCGGGCGGGCGGATTGGGGTGGCTATGGCTACACCTTC. The chain recombines TRBV21-1 with TRBJ1-2. TRBV21-1 is a known pseudogene. The CDR3 is 16 amino acids.

The rearrangement uses TRBV6-4 and TRBJ2-7, with D possibly TRBD2 on 7 matching bases. The V and J ends lost 7 bases and 0 bases respectively, with 16 bases between them. Germline loops: CDR1 MRHNA, CDR2 SNTAGT. This CDR3 is 15 amino acids long. CDR3 in DNA: TGTGCCAGCACCCCCGGGGGGCGCCGCTCCTACGAGCAGTACTTC. Residues: CASTPGGRRSYEQYF.

The chain uses TRBV5-1 and TRBJ2-7; D is undetermined. Trimming left V 0 bases short and J 2 bases short, with 9 bases between. CDR3 length: 14 residues. Germline V gene sequence: CDR1 SGHRS, CDR2 YFSETQ. CDR3 nucleotides: TGCGCCAGCAGCTTGGATTCCGGTACCTACGAGCAGTACTTC. Its protein product is CASSLDSGTYEQYF.

The genes are TRBV6-5 and TRBJ2-3; possibly TRBD1 for D (6 bases). The CDR3 is 14 residues long. The ends were cut back, 1 base at V and 4 bases at J, with 9 bases in the middle. CDR1 and CDR2 (germline): MNHEY, SVGAGI. CDR3 protein: CASSYLGASDTQYF. The DNA for the CDR3 is TGTGCCAGCAGTTACTTGGGGGCCTCAGATACGCAGTATTTT.

The gene calls are TRBV25-1 and TRBJ1-1; D is perhaps TRBD1 (5 bases). The V and J ends lost 8 bases and 0 bases respectively, with 10 bases between them. Germline-derived CDR1 and CDR2 are MGHDK and SYGVNS. The CDR3 is made up of 13 amino acids. CDR3 bases: TGTGCCAGCTCGGGGGTACTGAACACTGAAGCTTTCTTT. The encoded protein is CASSGVLNTEAFF. The full variable domain, completed using reference TRBV25-1 and TRBJ1-1, is EADIYQTPRYLVIGTGKKITLECSQTMGHDKMYWYQQDPGMELHLIHYSYGVNSTEKGDLSSESTVSRIRTEHFPLTLESARPSHTSQYLCASSGVLNTEAFFGQGTRLTVV.

V and J are TRBV2 and TRBJ2-3; 8 nucleotides line up with TRBD2. The CDR3 is 15 amino acids. J lost 3 bases, V lost 6 bases, and 8 bases had no gene match. The V gene's germline CDR1 is SNHLY and CDR2 FYNNEI. The CDR3 nucleotides are TGTGCCAGCAGCGGGGGGGGAGCAAGGACAGATACGCAGTATTTT. This codes for CASSGGGARTDTQYF.

This clone appeared a single time. The chain is built from TRBV11-2 and TRBJ2-5; TRBD1 matches at 9 bases. The ends lost 1 base at V and 4 bases at J; junction bases unmatched: 1. This CDR3 region has 14 residues. The germline gives CDR1 SGHAT, CDR2 FQNNGV. The CDR3 loop reads CASSLGTGVETQYF. CDR3 DNA: TGTGCCAGCAGCTTAGGGACAGGGGTAGAGACCCAGTACTTC.

V is TRBV5-6 and J is TRBJ2-2; 12 nucleotides match TRBD2. After removal of 0 bases from V and 4 bases from J, the junction contained 7 bases not matched to a gene. The germline V gene encodes CDR1 SGHDT and CDR2 YYEEEE. CDR3 length equals 18 residues. CDR3: CASSLGLAGGQFTGELFF. The CDR3 region has the DNA TGTGCCAGCAGCTTGGGCCTAGCGGGGGGGCAGTTCACCGGGGAGCTGTTTTTT.

V gene TRBV4-3 combines with J gene TRBJ2-7; 11 bases are a match to TRBD1. With 2 bases clipped from V and 6 bases from J, the junction kept 6 bases outside the gene matches. The CDR3 has 15 amino acids. CDR1 is LGHNA and CDR2 is YSLEER in the germline V gene. The CDR3 region is CASSQPGQGVLEQYF. Here the CDR3 DNA reads TGCGCCAGCAGCCAACCGGGACAGGGGGTCCTCGAGCAGTACTTC.

The V call is TRBV6-6, the J call TRBJ2-7, with a weak D call TRBD1 (5 bases). The CDR3 is made up of 12 amino acids. From germline, CDR1 is MNHNY and CDR2 SVGAGI (reference sequence). Trimming cost V 5 bases and J 6 bases, with 11 bases left between them. CDR3 residues: CASSTDRGEQYF. In DNA form, the CDR3 reads TGTGCCAGCAGTACCGATAGGGGCGAGCAGTACTTC.